These 27 T cell receptor beta chains originate from one sample sequenced in a study of CD8 T cells in ankylosing spondylitis. TCRdb analysed the 5' RACE reads with MiXCR anew, one entry per CDR3 protein. The sample lists roughly 150,000 distinct CDR3 sequences, under 35% seen once, with approximately 5.9% in the top ten. What was sequenced was synovial fluid, either unsorted or a sorted T cell fraction (not recorded which). Receptor source: a male donor with ankylosing spondylitis.

This clonotype came up a few times. This chain links TRBV25-1 with TRBJ2-3; no definite D call. The CDR3 extends over 11 amino acids. Trimming shortened V by 8 bases and J by 5 bases, and 8 bases separated the two germline ends. From germline, CDR1 is MGHDK and CDR2 SYGVNS. In DNA, the CDR3 is TGTGCCAGCGGCCCAGGAGATACGCAGTATTTT. Its translation: CASGPGDTQYF.

The chain employs TRBV20-1 and TRBJ1-1, with D unresolved. Per the germline V gene, CDR1 is DFQATT and CDR2 is SNEGSKA (reference sequence). CDR3 length: 13 amino acids. The CDR3 nucleotides are TGCAGCCTCAAAACGGCGGGGTACCCTGAAGCTTTCTTT. This encodes CSLKTAGYPEAFF.

This chain joins TRBV11-2 and TRBJ2-2; 8 bases match TRBD2. The CDR3 is 17 amino acids. Germline V gene lookup returns CDR1 SGHAT and CDR2 FQNNGV. V trimming: 5 bases; J trimming: 0 bases; junction bases outside the gene matches: 8. This chain's CDR3 is CASSPGTSGSNTGELFF. CDR3 DNA sequence: TGTGCCAGCAGCCCTGGAACTAGCGGTTCGAACACCGGGGAGCTGTTTTTT.

The chain carries TRBV20-1 and TRBJ2-7; 9 bases align to TRBD2. Germline V gene sequence: CDR1 DFQATT, CDR2 SNEGSKA (reference sequence). The CDR3 sequence is 14 residues long. Unmatched junction bases numbered 5, after V lost 0 bases and J lost 5 bases. The CDR3 nucleotides read TGCAGTGCTAGAGATGGCGGGGGGGCCGACGAGCAGTACTTC. It is translated as CSARDGGGADEQYF.

This chain connects TRBV30 to TRBJ2-2, with D possibly TRBD1 on 6 matching bases. CDR1 GTSNPN and CDR2 SVGIG come from the germline V gene (reference sequence). The germline V and J ends were trimmed by 0 bases and 5 bases, with 13 bases remaining between them. The CDR3 is 15 residues long. The CDR3 loop reads CAWSVRGSRTGELFF. CDR3 DNA sequence: TGTGCCTGGAGTGTGAGGGGGTCAAGGACCGGGGAGCTGTTTTTT.

This clonotype has just a few counts. The genes are TRBV24-1 and TRBJ2-1; 10 bases are a match to TRBD2. The length of the CDR3 is 16 residues. J lost 8 bases, V lost 0 bases, and 6 bases had no gene match. CDR1 is KGHDR, CDR2 SFDVKD, per germline. DNA for the CDR3: TGTGCCACCAGTGATTTGGGAGCGGGAGGGGTGCATGAGCAGTTCTTC. Amino acid sequence: CATSDLGAGGVHEQFF.

This clonotype was seen a single time. CDR3 sequence: CASKGLVADTQYF. CDR3 DNA sequence: TGTGCCAGCAAGGGACTAGTCGCAGATACGCAGTATTTT. This rearrangement joins TRBV2 to TRBJ2-3, with 8 bases lining up with TRBD2. The V gene's germline CDR1 is SNHLY and CDR2 FYNNEI. V dropped 7 bases and J dropped 4; count of bases not matched to a gene: 4. This CDR3 comprises 13 residues.

This clonotype has a handful of counts. The chain combines TRBV7-9 with TRBJ1-2, with a possible D match to TRBD1 (5 bases). The V end lost 5 bases, the J end lost 5 bases, and 9 bases lay between the germline ends. The CDR3 has 12 amino acids. CDR1 and CDR2 (germline): SEHNR, FQNEAQ (reference sequence). The CDR3 is CASSQGTYGYTF. In DNA form, the CDR3 reads TGTGCCAGCAGCCAGGGCACTTATGGCTACACCTTC. Filled out from reference TRBV7-9 and TRBJ1-2, the complete variable domain reads DTGVSQNPRHKITKRGQNVTFRCDPISEHNRLYWYRQTLGQGPEFLTYFQNEAQLEKSRLLSDRFSAERPKGSFSTLEIQRTEQGDSAMYLCASSQGTYGYTFGSGTRLTVV.

This clonotype was seen only a few times. This chain connects TRBV12-3 or TRBV12-4 to TRBJ1-5; TRBD1 might be the D (5 bases). There are 15 residues in the CDR3. The ends were cut back, 6 bases at V and 8 bases at J, with 20 bases in the middle. DNA for the CDR3: TGTGCCAGCAGCCTGGTTGACGGGGGTGTAAAGCCCCAGCATTTT. Encoded protein: CASSLVDGGVKPQHF.

This clonotype was counted only a few times. The chain carries TRBV5-1 and TRBJ2-1; 7 bases are a match to TRBD2. The CDR3 totals 16 residues. Germline V CDR1 and CDR2: SGHRS, YFSETQ. With V trimmed by 4 bases and J by 4 bases, 11 bases remained unmatched. CDR3 coding DNA: TGCGCCAGCAGCGGCTACGGGAGGATGGGTTACAATGAGCAGTTCTTC. This gives the protein CASSGYGRMGYNEQFF. Full variable domain (outside the CDR3, taken from reference TRBV5-1 and TRBJ2-1): KAGVTQTPRYLIKTRGQQVTLSCSPISGHRSVSWYQQTPGQGLQFLFEYFSETQRNKGNFPGRFSGRQFSNSRSEMNVSTLELGDSALYLCASSGYGRMGYNEQFFGPGTRLTVL.

This clonotype appeared a single time. V is TRBV30 and J is TRBJ2-1, with a tentative D call TRBD1 (6 bases). V lost 4 bases and J lost 0, with 10 bases in between. CDR3 size: 14 residues. The V gene's germline CDR1 is GTSNPN and CDR2 SVGIG (reference sequence). The CDR3 is CAWNRDTSYNEQFF. The CDR3 DNA sequence: TGTGCCTGGAACCGGGACACCTCCTACAATGAGCAGTTCTTC.

In regard to this clonotype: A read error may explain this, as a much larger clone is one base away. The final CDR3 position lacks the conserved phenylalanine or tryptophan, pointing to a likely read error. The chain employs TRBV5-5 and TRBJ2-2, with a weak D call TRBD2 (5 bases). This CDR3 region has 14 residues. Germline loops: CDR1 SGHKS, CDR2 YYEKEE (reference sequence). Trimming removed 5 bases from V and 3 bases from J, with 11 bases in between. The CDR3 here is CASSFWTDTGELFS. CDR3 sequence (DNA): TGTGCCAGCAGTTTCTGGACTGACACCGGGGAGCTGTTTTCT.

The sample holds a few counts of this clonotype. The chain carries TRBV5-1 and TRBJ2-1; D may be TRBD1 (5 bases). The V gene's germline CDR1 is SGHRS and CDR2 YFSETQ. The CDR3 runs 12 residues. Trimming pared 2 bases from V and 7 bases from J, leaving 7 bases between. The chain's CDR3 is CASSFRVNEQFF. The CDR3 DNA reads as TGCGCCAGCAGCTTCAGGGTGAATGAGCAGTTCTTC.

DNA of the CDR3: TGCAGTGCTAGAGATGGGCGGGAGCTATCCTACGAGCAGTACTTC. It specifies CSARDGRELSYEQYF. This chain links TRBV20-1 with TRBJ2-7, with 7 bases matching TRBD2. CDR3 size: 15 residues. Germline V gene data show CDR1 as DFQATT and CDR2 as SNEGSKA (reference sequence). Trimming at V came to 0 bases and at J to 1 base, leaving 6 bases not matched to a gene.

The rearrangement joins TRBV20-1 to TRBJ2-2, with TRBD2 matching over 8 bases. From germline, CDR1 is DFQATT and CDR2 SNEGSKA (reference sequence). The trim removed 2 bases at V and 2 bases at J, leaving 16 bases unmatched. This CDR3 has 19 amino acids. This CDR3 is CSARPSGPLGGGNTGELFF. CDR3 coding DNA: TGCAGTGCTAGACCTAGCGGGCCACTCGGGGGTGGTAACACCGGGGAGCTGTTTTTT.

The chain carries TRBV20-1 and TRBJ1-2; a possible D gene is TRBD1 (5 bases). The CDR3 covers 13 residues. Trimming removed 5 bases at V and 7 bases at J, with 17 bases between. CDR1 and CDR2 (germline): DFQATT, SNEGSKA (reference sequence). The CDR3 loop reads CSAPKSQGRGYTF. The CDR3 DNA reads TGCAGTGCTCCGAAGTCTCAGGGTCGTGGCTACACCTTC.

In its sample, this clonotype was seen once. V is TRBV28 and J is TRBJ1-5, with a weak D call TRBD1 (6 bases). The CDR3 is 17 amino acids. V lost 2 bases and J lost 6, with 20 bases in between. The V gene's germline CDR1 is MDHEN and CDR2 SYDVKM. The CDR3 region is CASSLGGRRTPAQPQHF. The CDR3 DNA reads as TGTGCCAGCAGTTTAGGGGGGCGGAGGACGCCCGCTCAGCCCCAGCATTTT.

This rearrangement joins TRBV4-2 to TRBJ2-5; D uncertain. The CDR3 consists of 14 residues. Germline V lookup: CDR1 LGHNA, CDR2 YNFKEQ. Trimming shortened V by 4 bases and J by 1 base, and 10 bases separated the two germline ends. CDR3 sequence: CASSPNPVQETQYF. The CDR3 nucleotides read TGTGCCAGCAGCCCGAACCCAGTCCAAGAGACCCAGTACTTC.

The chain uses TRBV5-1 and TRBJ2-2; 8 nucleotides align to TRBD1. The V gene end was trimmed by 4 bases and the J gene end by 6 bases; junction bases not matched to a gene: 8. The CDR3 loop spans 15 amino acids. CDR1 is SGHRS and CDR2 is YFSETQ in the germline V gene. CDR3 bases: TGCGCCAGCAGCCCGATCCCGACAGGGGCCGGGGAGCTGTTTTTT. It specifies CASSPIPTGAGELFF. Using reference TRBV5-1 and TRBJ2-2 for the parts outside the CDR3, the full variable domain is KAGVTQTPRYLIKTRGQQVTLSCSPISGHRSVSWYQQTPGQGLQFLFEYFSETQRNKGNFPGRFSGRQFSNSRSEMNVSTLELGDSALYLCASSPIPTGAGELFFGEGSRLTVL.

The CDR3 sequence is CASSSDNSYEQYF. For the CDR3, the DNA is TGTGCCAGCAGCTCGGACAACTCCTACGAGCAGTACTTC. The rearrangement links TRBV11-3 to TRBJ2-7; the D gene is possibly TRBD1 (5 bases). Germline assignment: CDR1 SGHNT and CDR2 YENEEA. The CDR3 spans 13 residues. V was trimmed by 4 bases and J by 0 bases, leaving 7 bases between them.

Many counts were recorded for this clonotype. The chain combines TRBV13 with TRBJ2-7; 8 positions match TRBD1. The germline gives CDR1 PRHDT, CDR2 FYEKMQ (reference sequence). This CDR3 contains 15 residues. The V and J ends lost 2 bases and 4 bases, in that order; junction bases with no gene match: 7. CDR3 DNA: TGTGCCAGCAGCTTAAAGGGGACAGGTCTATACGAGCAGTACTTC. Its translation: CASSLKGTGLYEQYF.

This clonotype was seen more than once but under ten times. J is TRBJ1-5 and V is TRBV3-1; 7 positions match TRBD1. Germline lookup yields CDR1 LGHDT and CDR2 YNNKEL (reference sequence). Trimming took 4 bases from V and 6 from J; bases not matched to a gene: 3. The CDR3 runs to 13 residues. Written as DNA, the CDR3 is TGTGCCAGCAGCCCGGACAGGTTTCAGCCCCAGCATTTT. It yields the protein CASSPDRFQPQHF.

The V gene is TRBV5-1, the J gene TRBJ1-2; no clear D. CDR1 is SGHRS, CDR2 YFSETQ, per germline. The germline V and J ends were trimmed by 0 bases and 0 bases, with 6 bases remaining between them. The CDR3 runs to 14 residues. In DNA, the CDR3 is TGCGCCAGCAGCTTGGAGCGGGCTAACTATGGCTACACCTTC. It is translated as CASSLERANYGYTF.

This clonotype showed up just a few times. The chain couples TRBV11-3 to TRBJ2-5; D may match TRBD1 or TRBD2 (5 bases each). CDR1 and CDR2 from the germline V gene are SGHNT and YENEEA. V lost 4 bases, J lost 4 bases, and 13 bases lay in between. The CDR3 totals 14 residues. CDR3 nucleotide sequence: TGTGCCAGCAGCTGGGGGAGCGTAGGAGAGACCCAGTACTTC. As protein: CASSWGSVGETQYF.

At least ten counts were recorded for this clonotype. The rearrangement joins TRBV20-1 to TRBJ1-2, with a weak D call TRBD1 (6 bases). Germline CDR1 is DFQATT and CDR2 is SNEGSKA (reference sequence). With 6 bases removed from V and 3 bases from J, the gap between germline ends came to 14 bases. This CDR3 has 13 amino acids. The CDR3 DNA follows: TGCAGTGCGGGGGGGCGCGGTGACTATGGCTACACCTTC. As protein: CSAGGRGDYGYTF.

This clonotype has just a few counts. The genes are TRBV7-9 and TRBJ1-1; D possibly corresponds to TRBD1 (5 bases). V lost 5 bases to trimming and J lost 2 bases, with 15 bases between them. CDR1 and CDR2 from the germline V gene are SEHNR and FQNEAQ (reference sequence). This CDR3 is 15 amino acids long. The CDR3 DNA is TGTGCCAGCAGCGCGAGGGGACGGATCAACACTGAAGCTTTCTTT. Its translation: CASSARGRINTEAFF.

This clonotype was counted between two and nine times. V is TRBV7-2 and J is TRBJ1-2; no clear D gene. Germline V gives CDR1 SGHTA, CDR2 FQGNSA. Trimming cost V 1 base and J 8 bases, with 14 bases left between them. The CDR3 spans 14 residues. CDR3 protein: CASSLVGGVGGYTF. DNA of the CDR3: TGTGCCAGCAGCTTAGTCGGTGGGGTCGGGGGCTACACCTTC.